Shown below are 30 T cell receptor beta chains from a single sample sequenced in a study of shared clonotypes between healthy human individuals. Sequencing was performed with immunoSEQ multiplex PCR; in TCRdb, only in-frame clones are kept and a portion is missing. In the table there are 950,000 to 1,300,000 clones, roughly 80% of which are singletons. Sequenced material: memory CD4+ T cells sorted from blood. Subset specified: CD45RA-negative fraction. Receptors were obtained from a man between 18 and 35 years old in good health.

The chain links TRBV7-2 to TRBJ2-7; D uncertain. The V gene lost 1 base and the J gene lost 2 bases, with 9 bases spanning the gap. CDR1 and CDR2 from the germline V gene are SGHTA and FQGNSA. CDR3 size: 14 residues. CDR3 in amino acids: CASSLDGPPYEQYF. The DNA of the CDR3 is TGTGCCAGCAGCTTAGACGGGCCACCCTACGAGCAGTACTTC.

V gene TRBV7-9 combines with J gene TRBJ2-1; 10 bases agree with TRBD2. The V segment lost 4 bases and the J segment 6 bases; nucleotides outside the gene matches: 18. The CDR3 length is 19 residues. Per germline, CDR1 SEHNR and CDR2 FQNEAQ (reference sequence). CDR3 sequence (DNA): TGTGCCAGCAGCTCACCTGGACTAGCGGTTCCCAGAAGGGGCAATGAGCAGTTCTTC. Translation gives CASSSPGLAVPRRGNEQFF. Full variable domain (remainder filled in from reference TRBV7-9 and TRBJ2-1): DTGVSQNPRHKITKRGQNVTFRCDPISEHNRLYWYRQTLGQGPEFLTYFQNEAQLEKSRLLSDRFSAERPKGSFSTLEIQRTEQGDSAMYLCASSSPGLAVPRRGNEQFFGPGTRLTVL.

On this clone: Additional DNA sequences in this sample encode the identical CDR3. The chain combines TRBV7-9 with TRBJ1-6; 10 bases agree with TRBD1. The trim removed 5 bases at V and 10 bases at J, leaving 5 bases unmatched. The CDR3 runs 14 residues. The V gene's germline CDR1 is SEHNR and CDR2 FQNEAQ (reference sequence). The CDR3 DNA reads TGTGCCAGCAGCAGGGACAGGGGAGGATCACCCCTCCACTTT. Translation: CASSRDRGGSPLHF.

V usage is TRBV30 and J usage is TRBJ1-3; D is unresolved. The V end lost 4 bases, the J end lost 8 bases, and 21 bases lay between the germline ends. Looked up from germline, CDR1 is GTSNPN and CDR2 is SVGIG (reference sequence). CDR3 size: 15 residues. CDR3 in DNA: TGTGCCTGGAACCGACCACCTACTGCTGCGGACACCATATATTTT. It is translated as CAWNRPPTAADTIYF.

The chain uses TRBV29-1 and TRBJ2-1; D unclear. The CDR3 extends over 11 amino acids. The germline gives CDR1 SQVTM, CDR2 ANQGSEA. The V gene lost 4 bases and the J gene lost 9 bases, with 10 bases spanning the gap. The CDR3 spells CSVARAVEQFF. Here the CDR3 DNA reads TGCAGCGTTGCTAGGGCCGTTGAGCAGTTCTTC.

This rearrangement joins TRBV9 to TRBJ2-7; D perhaps matches TRBD1 (5 bases). V was shortened by 0 bases and J by 6 bases, with 13 bases between the two germline ends. This CDR3 is 14 amino acids long. Germline CDR1 and CDR2: SGDLS and YYNGEE. The CDR3 sequence is CASSVAAGLGEQYF. The DNA of the CDR3 is TGTGCCAGCAGCGTAGCGGCAGGGCTGGGCGAGCAGTACTTC.

CDR3 sequence: CASSYSIRGQRMTEAFF. CDR3 sequence (DNA): TGTGCCAGCAGTTACTCCATCCGGGGGCAACGGATGACTGAAGCTTTCTTT. The chain carries TRBV6-7 and TRBJ1-1, with D possibly TRBD1 on 6 matching bases. TRBV6-7 is reported as an ORF; its role is uncertain. The CDR3 length is 17 residues. Trimming shortened V by 0 bases and J by 5 bases, and 19 bases separated the two germline ends.

The J gene is TRBJ1-2, the V gene TRBV2; tentatively, D is TRBD1 (6 bases). Germline lookup yields CDR1 SNHLY and CDR2 FYNNEI. This CDR3 region has 12 residues. V was cut by 7 bases and J by 3 bases, with 9 bases left in between. CDR3 in amino acids: CASKGEYYGYTF. The CDR3 DNA is TGTGCCAGCAAGGGGGAGTACTATGGCTACACCTTC.

The V call is TRBV6-1, the J call TRBJ2-7; perhaps TRBD1 as D (6 bases). CDR3 length: 13 residues. CDR1 and CDR2 (germline): MNHNS, SASEGT. V was shortened by 6 bases and J by 3 bases, with 12 bases between the two germline ends. The CDR3 DNA follows: TGTGCCAGCAGATCCAGGGGATTCTACGAGCAGTACTTC. Translated: CASRSRGFYEQYF.

The V call is TRBV2, the J call TRBJ1-5, with 10 bases identical to TRBD1. There are 15 residues in the CDR3. Germline V lookup: CDR1 SNHLY, CDR2 FYNNEI. V gave up 6 bases and J gave up 6 bases; unmatched junction bases: 8. In DNA form, the CDR3 reads TGTGCCAGCAGGCGGGGACAGGGGAAGGGTCAGCCCCAGCATTTT. This sequence encodes CASRRGQGKGQPQHF.

This clone was found once. V and J are TRBV5-1 and TRBJ2-2; D gene ambiguous. V was clipped by 1 base and J by 0 bases, with 10 bases between them. CDR3 length equals 16 residues. Germline CDR1 and CDR2: SGHRS and YFSETQ. The CDR3 protein is CASSLFGGSNTGELFF. As DNA, the CDR3 is TGCGCCAGCAGCTTGTTTGGCGGCTCGAACACCGGGGAGCTGTTTTTT.

The chain links TRBV6-1 to TRBJ2-7, with 9 nucleotides matching TRBD1. CDR3 length: 14 amino acids. V lost 5 bases, J lost 3 bases, and 5 bases stayed unmatched. Germline-derived CDR1 and CDR2 are MNHNS and SASEGT. The DNA of the CDR3 is TGTGCCAGCAGTACAGGGGGCGCGGACTACGAGCAGTACTTC. Its protein product is CASSTGGADYEQYF.

V gene TRBV2 combines with J gene TRBJ1-4, with D perhaps TRBD1 (5 bases). Trimming pared 4 bases from V and 8 bases from J, leaving 17 bases between. This CDR3 contains 15 residues. Per germline, CDR1 SNHLY and CDR2 FYNNEI. CDR3 protein: CASSGVSGDEEKLFF. The CDR3 DNA reads as TGTGCCAGCAGTGGGGTTTCGGGGGACGAGGAAAAACTGTTTTTT.

This CDR3 is CASSGQRTVKGNTIYF. CDR3 coding DNA: TGTGCCAGCAGTGGACAGCGGACAGTGAAGGGAAACACCATATATTTT. The rearrangement joins TRBV2 to TRBJ1-3, with a possible D match to TRBD1 (6 bases). Germline assignment: CDR1 SNHLY and CDR2 FYNNEI. This CDR3 spans 16 amino acids. V lost 4 bases and J lost 4, with 17 bases in between.

This clone was found a few times. The V gene is TRBV5-1, the J gene TRBJ1-1; 8 bases fit TRBD1. This CDR3 contains 14 residues. The germline CDR1 and CDR2 sequences are SGHRS and YFSETQ. The ends lost 0 bases at V and 4 bases at J; junction bases unmatched: 2. The CDR3 DNA sequence: TGCGCCAGCAGCTTGGAAGGACAGGGCACTGAAGCTTTCTTT. It is translated as CASSLEGQGTEAFF.

The rearrangement uses TRBV7-9 and TRBJ2-5, with D perhaps TRBD2 (5 bases). The germline V and J ends were trimmed by 1 base and 4 bases, with 10 bases remaining between them. The germline V gene encodes CDR1 SEHNR and CDR2 FQNEAQ (reference sequence). The CDR3 loop spans 14 amino acids. CDR3 coding DNA: TGTGCCAGCAGCTTAGGAGACTACCGAGAGACCCAGTACTTC. Translation gives CASSLGDYRETQYF.

This chain joins TRBV10-3 and TRBJ1-5; D unresolved. The V gene lost 0 bases and the J gene lost 2 bases, with 5 bases spanning the gap. Germline lookup yields CDR1 ENHRY and CDR2 SYGVKD. The CDR3 extends over 14 amino acids. CDR3 region: CAISESGRNQPQHF. As DNA, the CDR3 is TGTGCCATCAGTGAGTCAGGGCGCAATCAGCCCCAGCATTTT.

The chain is built from TRBV7-8 and TRBJ2-7, with D possibly matching TRBD2 (6 bases). The V end lost 3 bases, the J end lost 0 bases, and 24 bases lay between the germline ends. This CDR3 comprises 19 residues. The germline CDR1 and CDR2 sequences are SGHVS and FQNEAQ. The CDR3 here is CASSLRGGERVGSSYEQYF. The CDR3 region has the DNA TGTGCCAGCAGCTTGCGGGGAGGCGAAAGGGTAGGGAGCTCCTACGAGCAGTACTTC.

This clone turned up a few times. This chain links TRBV7-9 with TRBJ2-5; 12 positions match TRBD2. CDR3 length: 14 amino acids. Germline V gene lookup returns CDR1 SEHNR and CDR2 FQNEAQ (reference sequence). The V segment lost 8 bases and the J segment 5 bases; nucleotides outside the gene matches: 6. CDR3 amino acids: CASCALAGGETQYF. The CDR3 nucleotides read TGTGCCAGCTGCGCTCTAGCGGGAGGGGAGACCCAGTACTTC. The full variable domain, its missing parts supplied by reference TRBV7-9 and TRBJ2-5, is DTGVSQNPRHKITKRGQNVTFRCDPISEHNRLYWYRQTLGQGPEFLTYFQNEAQLEKSRLLSDRFSAERPKGSFSTLEIQRTEQGDSAMYLCASCALAGGETQYFGPGTRLLVL.

The chain links TRBV6-5 to TRBJ2-2; D is uncertain. V lost 0 bases and J 6 bases, leaving 11 bases between the germline ends. The length of the CDR3 is 15 residues. Germline lookup yields CDR1 MNHEY and CDR2 SVGAGI. The CDR3 here is CASSYSNMKSGELFF. DNA of the CDR3: TGTGCCAGCAGTTACTCGAACATGAAATCCGGGGAGCTGTTTTTT.

This clone showed up just once. Different DNA sequences within this sample yield the same CDR3. The chain joins TRBV9 to TRBJ2-7; no firm D call. The CDR3 has 14 residues. Germline CDR1 is SGDLS and CDR2 is YYNGEE. Trimming shortened V by 0 bases and J by 3 bases, and 10 bases separated the two germline ends. The CDR3 coding sequence is TGTGCCAGCAGCGTAGCTTCTACGGGCTACGAGCAGTACTTC. It codes for CASSVASTGYEQYF.

This clone was detected only once. This chain joins TRBV28 and TRBJ1-1; 8 bases align to TRBD1. Germline V gene data show CDR1 as MDHEN and CDR2 as SYDVKM. V lost 10 bases to trimming and J lost 1 base; unmatched junction nucleotides: 11. This CDR3 is 15 amino acids long. The CDR3 loop is CATGRGLNRNTEAFF. Written as DNA, the CDR3 is TGTGCCACTGGCAGGGGGCTTAATCGGAACACTGAAGCTTTCTTT.

The CDR3 region is CASSSGPSPTGPYEQYF. Written as DNA, the CDR3 is TGTGCCAGCAGCTCCGGACCTTCCCCAACGGGTCCTTACGAGCAGTACTTC. J is TRBJ2-7 and V is TRBV7-8; D remains ambiguous. Trimming pared 4 bases from V and 4 bases from J, leaving 23 bases between. Germline CDR1 reads SGHVS; CDR2 reads FQNEAQ. CDR3 length equals 17 residues.

The chain carries TRBV9 and TRBJ1-2; D unclear. Germline assignment: CDR1 SGDLS and CDR2 YYNGEE. The CDR3 runs 13 residues. V dropped 3 bases and J dropped 6 bases, with 12 bases sitting between them. The CDR3, as DNA: TGTGCCAGCAGCGGAGGTCGGTGGAATGGCTACACCTTC. It is translated as CASSGGRWNGYTF. Full variable domain (outside the CDR3, taken from reference TRBV9 and TRBJ1-2): DSGVTQTPKHLITATGQRVTLRCSPRSGDLSVYWYQQSLDQGLQFLIQYYNGEERAKGNILERFSAQQFPDLHSELNLSSLELGDSALYFCASSGGRWNGYTFGSGTRLTVV.

This clone was recorded only once. The chain employs TRBV4-1 and TRBJ1-2; no clear D gene. CDR3 size: 15 residues. Trimming removed 2 bases from V and 4 bases from J, with 14 bases in between. Germline V gives CDR1 MGHRA, CDR2 YSYEKL. CDR3 coding DNA: TGCGCCAGCAGCCAACCTCCCCCGGTTAGCTATGGCTACACCTTC. Protein product: CASSQPPPVSYGYTF.

The chain joins TRBV10-3 to TRBJ1-2, with 9 bases aligning to TRBD1. After removal of 10 bases from V and 0 bases from J, the junction contained 12 bases not matched to a gene. CDR3 length: 16 amino acids. From germline, CDR1 is ENHRY and CDR2 SYGVKD. As DNA, the CDR3 is TGTGCCACCAAACCGGGACAGGGACGCGCTAACTATGGCTACACCTTC. The encoded protein is CATKPGQGRANYGYTF.

The rearrangement joins TRBV10-3 to TRBJ2-3; TRBD2 is a possible D gene (6 bases). The CDR3 runs 15 residues. CDR1 is ENHRY and CDR2 is SYGVKD in the germline V gene. V dropped 0 bases and J dropped 5 bases, with 12 bases sitting between them. CDR3 DNA sequence: TGTGCCATCAGTGAGTCGGCGGGATCGATAGATACGCAGTATTTT. It encodes CAISESAGSIDTQYF.

This chain connects TRBV2 to TRBJ1-1, with TRBD1 as a possible D gene (6 bases). The CDR3 totals 13 residues. V was cut by 6 bases and J by 5 bases, with 13 bases left in between. Looked up from germline, CDR1 is SNHLY and CDR2 is FYNNEI. This chain's CDR3 is CASRPTGRTEAFF. The CDR3 DNA sequence: TGTGCCAGCAGGCCCACAGGGAGGACTGAAGCTTTCTTT.

This clone was recorded only once. The rearrangement uses TRBV7-2 and TRBJ2-7; TRBD2 is a possible D gene (6 bases). The CDR3 is 14 amino acids. Trimming took off 4 bases at V and 6 bases at J, with 16 bases between the two ends. The germline V gene has CDR1 SGHTA and CDR2 FQGNSA. CDR3 amino acids: CASSSASMGGEQYF. The CDR3, as DNA: TGTGCCAGCAGCTCGGCGTCGATGGGGGGCGAGCAGTACTTC. Looking up the rest from reference TRBV7-2 and TRBJ2-7 gives the full variable domain: GAGVSQSPSNKVTEKGKDVELRCDPISGHTALYWYRQSLGQGLEFLIYFQGNSAPDKSGLPSDRFSAERTGGSVSTLTIQRTQQEDSAVYLCASSSASMGGEQYFGPGTRLTVT.

The V call is TRBV6-5, the J call TRBJ1-4, with 8 bases matching TRBD1. The CDR3 extends over 14 amino acids. Losses at the gene ends were 6 bases for V and 4 bases for J; bases not matched to a gene: 4. CDR1 and CDR2 (germline): MNHEY, SVGAGI. As DNA, the CDR3 is TGTGCCAGCAGCCAGGGGGCACATAATGAAAAACTGTTTTTT. Protein product: CASSQGAHNEKLFF.